The clone carrying this T cell receptor beta chain occurred a few times. Antigen: not known. The entry originates in a study of T-cell memory formation after mild COVID-19. Study-wide background: Across donors, TCR clusters were largely donor specific. Study outcomes and limitations: Among clones contracting day 15 to 85, CD4/CD8 was balanced, whereas later expanders leaned CD4+. Pre-infection memory harbored some responding clones, suggesting cross-reactive memory joined.

TCRdb re-derived calls from the 5' RACE reads in MiXCR, one entry per CDR3 protein. The sample has fewer than 250,000 distinct CDR3 sequences, 27% seen once. The CDR3 runs to 15 residues. The ends were cut back, 3 bases at V and 2 bases at J, with 14 bases in the middle. V usage is TRBV12-3 or TRBV12-4 and J usage is TRBJ2-7; the D gene could be TRBD1 or TRBD2 (5 bases each). The sequence derives from an adult woman who had mild COVID-19 (a few samples of this study predate the infection). Cell type and time point are not known. Sequenced material: PBMCs or a T cell subset sorted from them (not recorded which). The CDR3 is CASSLGLAETYEQYF. CDR3 sequence (DNA): TGTGCCAGCAGTTTGGGGCTAGCTGAGACCTACGAGCAGTACTTC.